Detailed here is one T cell receptor beta chain. The antigen remains unidentified. Primers included in the PCR were 60 Vbeta and 13 Jbeta primers. Produced via immunoSEQ multiplex PCR; TCRdb's table is partial and in-frame only. The sample includes 150,000 to 200,000 clones, 60% to 80% of them seen just once. This record belongs to a study of cytomegalovirus exposure and HLA in healthy donors. Study conclusions and caveats: In an earlier analysis, in under 700 donors, most V segments appeared productive either ~87% or ~30% of the time. Among CMV-associated TCR beta chains, most appeared HLA-restricted in a later analysis. Versus the approximately 700-donor mean, an Asian-associated ancestry cluster reportedly showed fewer N-insertions in a later analysis. A later analysis linked around 15,000 TCR beta sequences to HLA alleles at 0.05 false discovery rate.

What was sequenced was PBMCs. The source of this sequence is a man aged 45-65 years in good health and CMV-seropositive.

CDR3: CASSPPRNRGLETQYF. The DNA for the CDR3 is TGTGCCAGCTCACCACCGCGCAACAGGGGGCTTGAGACCCAGTACTTC. The V gene is TRBV18, the J gene TRBJ2-5, with 9 bases lining up with TRBD1. This CDR3 spans 16 amino acids. Germline lookup yields CDR1 KGHSH and CDR2 LQKENI. With V trimmed by 0 bases and J by 5 bases, 7 bases remained unmatched.